A selection of T cell receptor beta chains follows, all from one sample in a study of blood T cell repertoires in COVID-19. Method: immunoSEQ multiplex PCR; TCRdb's copy keeps in-frame clones and lacks some. This repertoire shows over 200,000 clones, roughly nine tenths found once; its top ten account for roughly 4%. The source material was PBMCs or T cells enriched from blood (not recorded which). These TCRs come from a woman in her twenties or thirties with acute COVID-19. Both conserved end residues are trimmed from each CDR3. Each record gives: J gene, V gene, CDR3 protein.

>TRBJ2-7|TRBV4-1
ASSLTSGGLYEQY
>TRBJ2-3|TRBV18
ASSPGLAGGSDTQY
>TRBJ1-6|TRBV24-1
ATRIDNSPLH
>TRBJ2-3|TRBV20-1
SASQAPTQY
>TRBJ1-1|TRBV19
ASSIPAGGTSEAF
>TRBJ2-3|TRBV4-3
ASSQGPADTQY
>TRBJ1-5|TRBV27
ASSLSWRSNQPQH
>TRBJ2-7|TRBV7-9
ASSPEGFIYEQY
>TRBJ2-1|TRBV20-1
SARSLNEQF
>TRBJ2-3|TRBV5-1
ASSLAILDTDTQY
>TRBJ1-1|TRBV4-1
ASTRGTGRSEAF
>TRBJ1-4|TRBV10-1
ASILLVGNEKLF
>TRBJ1-5|TRBV5-1
ASSLGDNQNQPQH
>TRBJ1-2|TRBV7-6
ASSTLGQGASGYT
>TRBJ2-7|TRBV3-1/TRBV3-2
ASSPYPGTSYSYEQY
>TRBJ2-1|TRBV6-2/TRBV6-3
ASSYPPRTSALRIHNEQF
>TRBJ2-2|TRBV15
ATSRGTGSNTGELF
>TRBJ2-7|TRBV5-4
ASRKGQALDEQY
>TRBJ1-5|TRBV29-1
SATGDRNQPQH
>TRBJ2-3|TRBV20-1
SASRLAGGEFSTDTQY
>TRBJ2-7|TRBV9
ASSVVQSSNYEQY
>TRBJ1-4|TRBV11-2
ASSLAGGDEKLF
>TRBJ2-1|TRBV4-3
ASSQDPGLAGGSSYNEQF
>TRBJ2-5|TRBV5-1
ASSGTSGGPETQY
>TRBJ2-1|TRBV2
ARAVRGKRDEQF
>TRBJ2-7|TRBV5-1
ASSLTGTSYEQY
>TRBJ2-3|TRBV18
ASSASTSAGPRGRTDTQY
>TRBJ2-1|TRBV19
ASKGPRGPLREEF
>TRBJ1-2|TRBV6-5
ASMVYAGDYGYT
>TRBJ2-3|TRBV5-4
ASSLELAADTQY
>TRBJ2-5|TRBV5-4
ASEGEETQY
>TRBJ1-6|TRBV7-9
ASSSGETRSPLH
>TRBJ2-7|TRBV6-4
ASKLVPSSYEQY
>TRBJ2-3|TRBV10-1
ASSGDRGTDTQY
>TRBJ2-7|TRBV24-1
ATSDLGGDPKTYEQY
>TRBJ2-7|TRBV7-2
ASSLWVRGTGAIEQY
>TRBJ1-5|TRBV7-9
ASSPDRGINQPQH
>TRBJ2-1|TRBV5-1
ASSFTATSGGDDEQF
>TRBJ1-5|TRBV4-1
ASSQVAGPQH
>TRBJ2-7|TRBV5-4
ASSRTPEALYEQY
>TRBJ1-1|TRBV4-3
ASSQDLPGTEAF
>TRBJ2-1|TRBV2
ASSRQASSYNEQF
>TRBJ2-2|TRBV14
ASSRNGGQTGELF
>TRBJ1-2|TRBV4-1
ASSPGGGDYGYT
>TRBJ2-7|TRBV18
ASSPGTETYEQY
>TRBJ1-1|TRBV9
ASSLPAGQGDTEAF
>TRBJ2-5|TRBV29-1
SVERQGGETQY
>TRBJ2-3|TRBV7-3
ASSLMGGGATDTQY
>TRBJ1-2|TRBV6-6
ASSPAADESGYT
>TRBJ1-6|TRBV3-1/TRBV3-2
ASSREDGTGGYNSPLH
>TRBJ2-7|TRBV28
ASSSLTGSHEQY
>TRBJ1-5|TRBV5-6
ASSPGPVRGQPQH
>TRBJ1-1|TRBV28
ASLQGGTEAF